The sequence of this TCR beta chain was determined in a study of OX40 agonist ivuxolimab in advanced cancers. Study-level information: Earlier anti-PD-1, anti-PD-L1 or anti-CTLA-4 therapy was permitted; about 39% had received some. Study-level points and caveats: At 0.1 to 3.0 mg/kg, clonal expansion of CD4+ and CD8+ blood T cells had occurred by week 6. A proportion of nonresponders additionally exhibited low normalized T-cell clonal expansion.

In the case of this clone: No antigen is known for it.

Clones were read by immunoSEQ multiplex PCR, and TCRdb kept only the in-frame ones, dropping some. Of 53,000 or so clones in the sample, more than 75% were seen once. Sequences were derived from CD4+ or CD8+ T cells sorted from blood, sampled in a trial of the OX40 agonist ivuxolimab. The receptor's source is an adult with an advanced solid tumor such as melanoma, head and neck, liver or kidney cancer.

The CDR3 DNA reads as TGTGCCAGCAGTTTTTTCGGAAACACCGGGGAGCTGTTTTTT. Its translation is CASSFFGNTGELFF. The chain joins TRBV27 to TRBJ2-2; no reliable D call. V lost 3 bases and J 2 bases, leaving 7 bases between the germline ends. The CDR3 totals 14 residues. CDR1 and CDR2 from the germline V gene are MNHEY and SMNVEV (reference sequence).